This paragraph reports one T cell receptor (beta chain). The antigen is unknown. The data originate from a study of cytomegalovirus exposure and HLA in healthy donors. Whole-study context: Sequencing of roughly 180 million T cells in an earlier analysis found 100 million or so unique TCR beta sequences. Regarding the study as a whole: DRB1 had the most TCR associations and HLA-C the fewest, a later analysis found, with rates varying by HLA locus.

V shed 2 bases and J shed 1 base, with 12 bases lying between them. Germline V CDR1 and CDR2: MNHEY, SVGAGI. This CDR3 is built from 16 residues. PCR primers comprised 60 Vbeta and 13 Jbeta primers. Per the authors' pipeline: In a later analysis, the count reached some 73 million unique TCR beta chains, with 9 million to 11 million shared. Using immunoSEQ multiplex PCR, the repertoire was profiled, and TCRdb retains in-frame clones only, with some absent. The V and J calls and clone size come from that table; D and trimming were worked out from the DNA. The sample lists some 98,000 clones, less than 9.5% occurring once.

This chain links TRBV6-5 with TRBJ2-1, with D tentatively TRBD1 (6 bases). The clonotype was recovered from a man between 45 and 60 years old in good health and CMV-seropositive. The sequencing input was PBMCs. CDR3 DNA: TGTGCCAGCAGTTACGGAACAGGGTTGTCCTACAATGAGCAGTTCTTC. Amino acid sequence: CASSYGTGLSYNEQFF.